This record concerns one T cell receptor beta chain sequence. The TCR beta CDR3 regions underwent amplification using RNA transcripts as the source. When the TCR CDR3 underwent first-round RT-PCR, the HTBI primer set was used. TCRdb re-called the multiplex PCR reads with MiXCR, one entry per CDR3 protein. The sample contains 450,000 to 700,000 distinct CDR3 sequences, about 45% of which appear only once. This sample was taken from a study of T cells in Graves' hyperthyroidism and ophthalmopathy. Newly diagnosed hyperthyroidism patients aged 18 to 65 years had disease lasting under 2 months. Diagnoses used clinical symptoms, serum thyroxine and TRAb, thyroid ultrasound and orbital computed tomography. CDR3 length: 14 residues. The germline CDR1 and CDR2 sequences are MNHEY and SVGAGI. The V end lost 10 bases, the J end lost 4 bases, and 19 bases lay between the germline ends.

The sequencing input was peripheral blood or thyroid tissue (not recorded which). J is TRBJ1-1 and V is TRBV6-5; D unresolved. The origin of this receptor is a woman aged 18-29 years with Graves' hyperthyroidism. This CDR3 is CAIASGSAGTEAFF. In DNA form, the CDR3 reads TGTGCCATCGCCTCCGGCTCCGCGGGCACTGAAGCTTTCTTT.